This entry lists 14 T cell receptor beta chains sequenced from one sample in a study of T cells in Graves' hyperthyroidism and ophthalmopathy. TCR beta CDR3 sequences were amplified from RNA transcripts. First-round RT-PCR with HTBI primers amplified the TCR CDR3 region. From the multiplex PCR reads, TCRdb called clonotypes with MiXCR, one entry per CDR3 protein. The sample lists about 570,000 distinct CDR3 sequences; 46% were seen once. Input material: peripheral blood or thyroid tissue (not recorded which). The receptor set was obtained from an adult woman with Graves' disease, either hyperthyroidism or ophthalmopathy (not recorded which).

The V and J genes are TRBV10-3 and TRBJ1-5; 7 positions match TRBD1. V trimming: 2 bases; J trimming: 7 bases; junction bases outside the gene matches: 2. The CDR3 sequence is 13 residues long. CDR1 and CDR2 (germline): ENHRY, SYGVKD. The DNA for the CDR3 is TGTGCCATCAGTGAGGGACAGGTCCAGCCCCAGCATTTT. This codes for CAISEGQVQPQHF.

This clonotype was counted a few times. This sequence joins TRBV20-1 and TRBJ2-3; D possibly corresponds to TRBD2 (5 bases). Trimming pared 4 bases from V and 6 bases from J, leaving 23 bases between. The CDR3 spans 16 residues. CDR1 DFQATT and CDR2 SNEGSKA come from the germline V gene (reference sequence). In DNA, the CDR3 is TGCAGTGCTACCAGAGGCGGAGGATTCGAGTCCGATACGCAGTATTTT. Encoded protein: CSATRGGGFESDTQYF.

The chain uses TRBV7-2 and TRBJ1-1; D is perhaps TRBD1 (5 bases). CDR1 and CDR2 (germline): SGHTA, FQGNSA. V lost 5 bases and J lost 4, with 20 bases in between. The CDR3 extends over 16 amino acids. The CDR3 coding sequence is TGTGCCAGCAGCCCCAAGGGTATCTCTGGGGCCACTGAAGCTTTCTTT. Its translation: CASSPKGISGATEAFF.

The CDR3 sequence is CASSLEWVQNTIYF. The DNA of the CDR3 is TGTGCCAGCAGCTTGGAATGGGTACAGAACACCATATATTTT. The chain carries TRBV5-5 and TRBJ1-3; D is ambiguous. The CDR3 sequence is 14 residues long. In germline, CDR1 is SGHKS, CDR2 YYEKEE (reference sequence). Between the trimmed V and J ends, which lost 0 bases and 7 bases, there was a span of 11 bases. The complete variable domain, with remaining parts taken from reference TRBV5-5 and TRBJ1-3, reads DAGVTQSPTHLIKTRGQQVTLRCSPISGHKSVSWYQQVLGQGPQFIFQYYEKEERGRGNFPDRFSARQFPNYSSELNVNALLLGDSALYLCASSLEWVQNTIYFGEGSWLTVV.

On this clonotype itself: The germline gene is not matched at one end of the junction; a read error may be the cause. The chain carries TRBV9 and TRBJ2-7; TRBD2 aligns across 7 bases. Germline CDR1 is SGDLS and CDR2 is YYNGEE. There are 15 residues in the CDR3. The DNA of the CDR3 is TGTGCCAGTAGCCAAGTGGCGGGAGATCCCTACGAGCAGTGCTTC. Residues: CASSQVAGDPYEQCF.

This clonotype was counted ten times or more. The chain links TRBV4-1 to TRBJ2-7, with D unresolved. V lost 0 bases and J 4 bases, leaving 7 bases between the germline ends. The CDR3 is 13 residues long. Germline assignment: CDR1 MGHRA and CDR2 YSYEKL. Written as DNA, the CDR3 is TGCGCCAGCAGCCAAGATGGGTCATACGAGCAGTACTTC. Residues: CASSQDGSYEQYF.

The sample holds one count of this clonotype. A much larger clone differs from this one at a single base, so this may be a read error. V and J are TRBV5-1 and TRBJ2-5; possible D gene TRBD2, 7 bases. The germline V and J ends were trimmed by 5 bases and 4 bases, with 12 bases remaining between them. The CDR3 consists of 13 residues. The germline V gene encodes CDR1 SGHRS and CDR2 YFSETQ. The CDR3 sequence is CASRGGPGETQYF. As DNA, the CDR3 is TGCGCCAGCAGGGGGGGGCCGGGAGAGACCCAGTACTTC.

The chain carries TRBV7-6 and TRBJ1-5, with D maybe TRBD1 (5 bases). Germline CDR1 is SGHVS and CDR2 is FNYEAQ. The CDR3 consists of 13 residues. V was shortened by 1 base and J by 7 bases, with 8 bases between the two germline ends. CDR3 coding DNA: TGTGCCAGCAGCTTAGTCCAGGGACAGCCCCAGCATTTT. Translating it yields CASSLVQGQPQHF.

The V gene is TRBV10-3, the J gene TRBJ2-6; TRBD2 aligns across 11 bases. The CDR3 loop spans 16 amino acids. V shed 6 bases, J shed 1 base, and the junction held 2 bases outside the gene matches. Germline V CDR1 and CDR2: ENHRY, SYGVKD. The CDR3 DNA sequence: TGTGCCATCAGCAGGACTAGCGGGTCTGGGGCCAACGTCCTGACTTTC. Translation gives CAISRTSGSGANVLTF.

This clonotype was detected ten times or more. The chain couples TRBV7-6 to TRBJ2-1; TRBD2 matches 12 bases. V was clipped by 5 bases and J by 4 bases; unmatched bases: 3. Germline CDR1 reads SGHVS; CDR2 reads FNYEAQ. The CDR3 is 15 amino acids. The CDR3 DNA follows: TGTGCCAGCAGCCCCGGGACTAGCGGGTACAATGAGCAGTTCTTC. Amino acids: CASSPGTSGYNEQFF.

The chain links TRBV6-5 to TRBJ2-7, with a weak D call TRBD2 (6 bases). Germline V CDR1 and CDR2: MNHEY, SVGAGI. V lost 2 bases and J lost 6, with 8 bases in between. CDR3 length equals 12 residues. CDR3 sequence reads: CASSYLEGEQYF. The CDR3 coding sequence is TGTGCCAGCAGTTACCTGGAGGGCGAGCAGTACTTC.

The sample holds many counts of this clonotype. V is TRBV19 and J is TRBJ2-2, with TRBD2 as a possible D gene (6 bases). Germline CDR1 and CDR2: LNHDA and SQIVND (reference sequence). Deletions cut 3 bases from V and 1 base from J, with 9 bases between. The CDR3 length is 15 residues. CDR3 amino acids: CASSIGTGNTGELFF. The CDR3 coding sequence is TGTGCCAGTAGTATTGGGACTGGGAACACCGGGGAGCTGTTTTTT. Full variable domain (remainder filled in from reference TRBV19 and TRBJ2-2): DGGITQSPKYLFRKEGQNVTLSCEQNLNHDAMYWYRQDPGQGLRLIYYSQIVNDFQKGDIAEGYSVSREKKESFPLTVTSAQKNPTAFYLCASSIGTGNTGELFFGEGSRLTVL.

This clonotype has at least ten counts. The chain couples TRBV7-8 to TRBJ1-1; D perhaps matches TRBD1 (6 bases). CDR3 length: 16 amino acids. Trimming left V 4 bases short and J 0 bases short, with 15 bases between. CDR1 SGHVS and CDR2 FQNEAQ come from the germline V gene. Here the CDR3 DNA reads TGTGCCAGCAGCTCAGGGGCCCGCTACATGAACACTGAAGCTTTCTTT. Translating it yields CASSSGARYMNTEAFF.

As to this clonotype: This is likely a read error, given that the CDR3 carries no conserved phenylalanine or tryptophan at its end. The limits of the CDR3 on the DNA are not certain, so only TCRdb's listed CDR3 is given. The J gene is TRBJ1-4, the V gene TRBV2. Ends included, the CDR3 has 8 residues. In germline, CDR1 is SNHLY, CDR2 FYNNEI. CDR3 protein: CASNQGAG.